A single sample gave rise to the 5 T cell receptor beta chains below, sequenced in a study of OX40 agonist ivuxolimab in advanced cancers. The library was prepared using the immunoSEQ multiplex PCR assay. TCRdb stores this immuneACCESS table with in-frame sequences only. Part of the clones is absent; in the studies checked, under half of the shortfall reflects unresolved V genes, and no reason is known for the rest. Within this sample are around 60,000 clones, with around 90% of them counted one time only. Of the sample, around 25% is held by the ten largest clones. The sequencing here drew on CD4+ or CD8+ T cells sorted from blood, taken in a trial of the OX40 agonist ivuxolimab. The origin of the receptors is an adult with an advanced solid tumor such as melanoma, head and neck, liver or kidney cancer.

The chain employs TRBV5-8 and TRBJ1-4; D may be TRBD1 (6 bases). The CDR3 loop spans 19 amino acids. V lost 0 bases, J lost 5 bases, and 23 bases lay in between. Germline loops: CDR1 SGHTS, CDR2 YDEGEE. Written as DNA, the CDR3 is TGTGCCAGCAGCTTGGTAGGAACAGGGCTTGCTTACTTAAATGAAAAACTGTTTTTT. Amino acid sequence: CASSLVGTGLAYLNEKLFF.

This chain joins TRBV10-1 and TRBJ2-1, with D perhaps given as TRBD1 or TRBD2 (8 bases each). The CDR3 runs 15 residues. V lost 3 bases and J 12 bases, leaving 21 bases between the germline ends. Germline loops: CDR1 WNHNN, CDR2 SYGVQD (reference sequence). CDR3 sequence reads: CASSEQGVAGFRQFF. Written as DNA, the CDR3 is TGCGCCAGCAGTGAACAGGGGGTAGCGGGATTCCGGCAGTTCTTC.

There are a few counts of this clone. The chain carries TRBV19 and TRBJ1-5; D perhaps matches TRBD1 (6 bases). The CDR3 totals 15 residues. V lost 7 bases to trimming and J lost 4 bases, with 17 bases between them. From germline, CDR1 is LNHDA and CDR2 SQIVND (reference sequence). CDR3 sequence reads: CASTDNLGGNQPQHF. The CDR3 DNA follows: TGTGCCAGTACCGACAACTTAGGGGGTAATCAGCCCCAGCATTTT.

The rearrangement uses TRBV29-1 and TRBJ2-5, with 8 nucleotides matching TRBD1. Germline CDR1 and CDR2: SQVTM and ANQGSEA. The CDR3 runs 15 residues. Trimming at V came to 0 bases and at J to 7 bases, leaving 10 bases not matched to a gene. CDR3 in DNA: TGCAGCGTTGAAGAGGACAGGGCACCTCGGGGGACCCAGTACTTC. Translating it yields CSVEEDRAPRGTQYF.

The chain couples TRBV6-5 to TRBJ2-7; 7 bases align to TRBD2. Germline V gene sequence: CDR1 MNHEY, CDR2 SVGAGI. The CDR3 loop spans 16 amino acids. V trimming: 2 bases; J trimming: 0 bases; junction bases outside the gene matches: 7. The DNA for the CDR3 is TGTGCCAGCAGTTACCTAACCGGGACTATCTCCTACGAGCAGTACTTC. The encoded protein is CASSYLTGTISYEQYF.